The clone carrying this TCR beta chain has at least ten counts. The antigen is unknown. This sample stems from a study of early T cells in non-severe SARS-CoV-2 infection. The study's findings and limits: Matching against VDJdb likely underestimated virus-specific expansions, favoring anti-spike CD8.

Attachment of unique molecular identifiers was made to individual cDNA molecules. Each CDR3 protein gets one entry after TCRdb re-called the 5' RACE reads with MiXCR. The table has 25,000 to 35,000 distinct CDR3 sequences, 4.5% to 6% seen once. The CDR3 contains 17 residues. Germline CDR1 is SEHNR and CDR2 is FQNEAQ (reference sequence). V dropped 5 bases and J dropped 2 bases, with 21 bases sitting between them. Specimen: whole blood. The receptor's source is an adult who was a healthcare worker with PCR-confirmed SARS-CoV-2 infection or an uninfected control (not recorded which). The chain is built from TRBV7-9 and TRBJ1-1, with D perhaps TRBD1 (5 bases). The CDR3: CASSLTKIRDLNTEAFF. The CDR3 nucleotides are TGTGCCAGCAGCCTTACTAAAATACGGGACCTAAACACTGAAGCTTTCTTT.